The rows below give T cell receptor beta chains drawn from one sample of a study of CD8+ T cells in alopecia areata. Libraries were prepared by immunoSEQ multiplex PCR; TCRdb keeps only in-frame clonotypes and omits some of them. The sample has 150,000 or so clones, about three fifths seen once. The sample in question was CD4+ T cells sorted from blood, obtained at week 4, from a patient treated with tofacitinib. All receptors derive from a human donor with alopecia areata. CDR3s include the opening cysteine and the closing phenylalanine or tryptophan. The order of the fields is CDR3 protein, J gene, V gene.

CARGTDTEAFF,TRBJ1-1,TRBV30
CASSGLGTLETQYF,TRBJ2-5,TRBV14
CAWSVQWGTNQPQHF,TRBJ1-5,TRBV30
CASSPRLAGFQETQYF,TRBJ2-5,TRBV23-1
CASSLDRGNYGYTF,TRBJ1-2,TRBV5-1
CAWSGRNEQFF,TRBJ2-1,TRBV30
CAWSRANQPQHF,TRBJ1-5,TRBV30
CAWSGTDRGDTQYF,TRBJ2-3,TRBV30
CSVGGHDSGNTIYF,TRBJ1-3,TRBV29-1
CSVEWQRAGQYF,TRBJ2-5,TRBV29-1
CASSENYEQYF,TRBJ2-7,TRBV2
CASRGSSGVFEQYF,TRBJ2-7,TRBV2
CSVVFLAGDYEQYF,TRBJ2-7,TRBV29-1
CASSFKISNTGELFF,TRBJ2-2,TRBV7-2
CAWSVRSSTEAFF,TRBJ1-1,TRBV30
CASRPGQGAGPYGYTF,TRBJ1-2,TRBV2
CSVHGTNEKLFF,TRBJ1-4,TRBV29-1
CATSRLAGSGETQYF,TRBJ2-5,TRBV15
CASLRQPYEQYF,TRBJ2-7,TRBV2
CASSLEQASYEQYF,TRBJ2-7,TRBV5-1
CASRGYTGELFF,TRBJ2-2,TRBV9
CASSVELRAEAFF,TRBJ1-1,TRBV9
CASSFLTAGGGYGYTF,TRBJ1-2,TRBV27
CASSPGLYNEQFF,TRBJ2-1,TRBV6-4
CAWSVLDINQPQHF,TRBJ1-5,TRBV30
CSVAPDSNNEKLFF,TRBJ1-4,TRBV29-1
CAWSEGQWVEQYF,TRBJ2-7,TRBV30
CAWTWGADTQYF,TRBJ2-3,TRBV30
CASSSTGDSYNEQFF,TRBJ2-1,TRBV7-6
CASSLQGSDGYTF,TRBJ1-2,TRBV5-6
CASSSDGLVMAGELFF,TRBJ2-2,TRBV7-6
CASSRRDRDTDTQYF,TRBJ2-3,TRBV7-2
CSVETGTEQYF,TRBJ2-7,TRBV29-1
CASSLRVLRDVLTF,TRBJ2-6,TRBV13
CASSPGPDGYTF,TRBJ1-2,TRBV13
CASSSLSSVYGYTF,TRBJ1-2,TRBV27
CSVDPTGGQETQYF,TRBJ2-5,TRBV29-1
CASSPRARAGTEAFF,TRBJ1-1,TRBV5-4
CATSRDTRPPLHF,TRBJ1-6,TRBV15
CASSGEVGWPQHF,TRBJ1-5,TRBV9
CAWSQGLSYNEQFF,TRBJ2-1,TRBV30
CASSQGLHSNQPQHF,TRBJ1-5,TRBV6-5
CAWGTGGAGGYTF,TRBJ1-2,TRBV30
CASTQRRTSVGTKQYF,TRBJ2-7,TRBV2
CASSFTGFETQYF,TRBJ2-5,TRBV5-6
CASSHPPGPTNTEAFF,TRBJ1-1,TRBV23-1
CSVARGRGNTIYF,TRBJ1-3,TRBV29-1
CASSHNYGYTF,TRBJ1-2,TRBV19
CASSLSGQGDSYEQYF,TRBJ2-7,TRBV4-1
CASSRDGGTDTQYF,TRBJ2-3,TRBV5-1
CASSETGDGYTF,TRBJ1-2,TRBV2
CASRRGDQPQHF,TRBJ1-5,TRBV6-6
CSVQHPGNTIYF,TRBJ1-3,TRBV29-1
CASSRPGGAKGNTIYF,TRBJ1-3,TRBV5-1
CASSESNYGYTF,TRBJ1-2,TRBV25-1
CASSPIRDGTDTQYF,TRBJ2-3,TRBV9
CASSLSDRAPGYTF,TRBJ1-2,TRBV5-1
CASSLGSGVYQETQYF,TRBJ2-5,TRBV5-4
CATSALRDEQFF,TRBJ2-1,TRBV15